What follows are 20 T cell receptor beta chains derived from one specimen sequenced in a study of T cell responses to AZD1222 COVID-19 vaccine. Profiling relied on immunoSEQ multiplex PCR, and the TCRdb table lists in-frame clones only, not all of them. The sample shows approximately 190,000 clones, over 85% of them seen only once. Specimen: peripheral blood, collected 28 days after the second dose of the MenACWY control vaccine. All receptors come from an adult who received the MenACWY meningococcal vaccine as a control.

The rearrangement links TRBV10-3 to TRBJ1-2; D gene ambiguous. Germline V lookup: CDR1 ENHRY, CDR2 SYGVKD. CDR3 size: 14 residues. V lost 0 bases and J lost 10, with 15 bases in between. CDR3 sequence reads: CAISESDGRGLYTF. For the CDR3, the DNA is TGTGCCATCAGTGAGTCAGACGGTAGAGGACTCTACACCTTC.

This chain links TRBV3-1 (or the pseudogene TRBV3-2) with TRBJ1-2, with 9 positions matching TRBD1. CDR3 size: 17 residues. J gave up 8 bases and V 4 bases, and 17 bases lay outside the gene matches. Looked up from germline, CDR1 is LGHDT and CDR2 is YNNKEL (reference sequence). The CDR3 nucleotides are TGTGCCAGCAGCCCGTGGGGACAGGGAAGCCCTGATGGAGGCTACACCTTC. Amino acid sequence: CASSPWGQGSPDGGYTF.

This CDR3 reads CASSIRVPSSYNEQFF. For the CDR3, the DNA is TGTGCCAGCAGTATCAGGGTCCCCAGCTCCTACAATGAGCAGTTCTTC. V and J are TRBV27 and TRBJ2-1; D is possibly TRBD1 (5 bases). Trimming shortened V by 5 bases and J by 0 bases, and 14 bases separated the two germline ends. CDR1 MNHEY and CDR2 SMNVEV come from the germline V gene (reference sequence). This CDR3 has 16 amino acids.

The CDR3 is CASSSRGGGLSNEQFF. The CDR3 DNA reads TGTGCCAGCAGCTCCCGAGGGGGAGGTCTCAGTAATGAGCAGTTCTTC. The rearrangement joins TRBV13 to TRBJ2-1, with D possibly called TRBD1 or TRBD2 (6 bases each). Germline V gene sequence: CDR1 PRHDT, CDR2 FYEKMQ (reference sequence). V was pared by 4 bases and J by 7 bases, with 20 bases between. This CDR3 is built from 16 residues.

The rearrangement uses TRBV5-4 and TRBJ1-1, with no clear D. The CDR3 loop spans 14 amino acids. V gave up 2 bases and J gave up 1 base, with 9 bases separating them. The germline V gene has CDR1 SGHNT and CDR2 YYREEE (reference sequence). The DNA for the CDR3 is TGTGCCAGCAGCTTTTCCACGGGGAACACTGAAGCTTTCTTT. It specifies CASSFSTGNTEAFF.

This chain connects TRBV7-2 to TRBJ1-5; a weak D match, TRBD1 (5 bases). Trimming stripped 1 base from V and 8 bases from J, with 15 bases between. This CDR3 contains 15 residues. Germline V gene sequence: CDR1 SGHTA, CDR2 FQGNSA. In DNA form, the CDR3 reads TGTGCCAGCAGCTTAGTGGTGGGCAGGGAGGAGCCCCAGCATTTT. Amino acids: CASSLVVGREEPQHF.

V is TRBV7-2 and J is TRBJ1-5; D gene unclear. CDR3 length: 13 residues. Between the trimmed V and J ends, which lost 1 base and 11 bases, there was a span of 12 bases. Germline CDR1 and CDR2: SGHTA and FQGNSA. The chain's CDR3 is CASSLGGGAAQHF. CDR3 DNA: TGTGCCAGCAGCTTAGGAGGTGGCGCGGCCCAGCATTTT.

About this clone: One junction end does not reproduce the germline sequence, and a read error may be involved. Other nucleotide sequences in the sample specify the same CDR3. CDR3 sequence: CASSLGQNTEAFF. The CDR3 DNA sequence: TGTGCCAGCAGTTTAGGACAGAACACTGAAGCTTTCTTT. This chain joins TRBV7-9 and TRBJ1-1, with D maybe TRBD1 (5 bases). The CDR3 loop spans 13 amino acids. Germline V gene sequence: CDR1 SEHNR, CDR2 FQNEAQ (reference sequence).

The chain employs TRBV7-2 and TRBJ2-3, with D possibly TRBD2 on 5 matching bases. The CDR3 runs to 15 residues. The germline V and J ends were trimmed by 7 bases and 8 bases, with 22 bases remaining between them. Germline V gene data show CDR1 as SGHTA and CDR2 as FQGNSA. The CDR3 loop is CASKAGMGGGGTQYF. Written as DNA, the CDR3 is TGTGCCAGCAAAGCTGGGATGGGCGGAGGCGGTACGCAGTATTTT.

This rearrangement joins TRBV28 to TRBJ1-1; TRBD1 matches at 7 bases. The CDR3 is 14 amino acids. Germline V lookup: CDR1 MDHEN, CDR2 SYDVKM. Trimming took 6 bases from V and 3 from J; bases not matched to a gene: 7. CDR3 amino acids: CASRETGTDTEAFF. DNA of the CDR3: TGTGCCAGCAGGGAGACCGGGACAGACACTGAAGCTTTCTTT.

The rearrangement links TRBV7-9 to TRBJ2-1; D ambiguous. This CDR3 comprises 13 residues. Germline values: CDR1 SEHNR, CDR2 FQNEAQ (reference sequence). The V and J ends lost 1 base and 10 bases respectively, with 11 bases between them. This chain's CDR3 is CASSLGAYREQFF. The DNA for the CDR3 is TGTGCCAGCAGCTTAGGGGCGTATCGGGAGCAGTTCTTC.

The rearrangement links TRBV19 to TRBJ2-3; D ambiguous. The germline V gene has CDR1 LNHDA and CDR2 SQIVND (reference sequence). Deletions cut 3 bases from V and 0 bases from J, with 13 bases between. The CDR3 totals 16 residues. CDR3 region: CASSMSGRLSTDTQYF. The DNA of the CDR3 is TGTGCCAGTAGTATGTCGGGCAGACTCAGCACAGATACGCAGTATTTT.

This chain links TRBV5-1 with TRBJ1-5, with 8 bases aligning to TRBD1. Unmatched junction bases numbered 9, after V lost 3 bases and J lost 7 bases. Per germline, CDR1 SGHRS and CDR2 YFSETQ. This CDR3 is built from 15 residues. CDR3 bases: TGCGCCAGCAGCTGGGGGGACAGGACCAGCCAGCCCCAGCATTTT. Protein: CASSWGDRTSQPQHF.

The CDR3 bases are TGTGCCAGCAGTTTTTTAAGGCCCTCCGGCGAGCAGTACTTC. It yields the protein CASSFLRPSGEQYF. This chain links TRBV28 with TRBJ2-7; D gene ambiguous. The CDR3 totals 14 residues. V was clipped by 3 bases and J by 6 bases, with 15 bases between them. Per germline, CDR1 MDHEN and CDR2 SYDVKM.

This clone came up once. The V gene is TRBV9, the J gene TRBJ1-5, with a weak D call TRBD1 (5 bases). The V gene's germline CDR1 is SGDLS and CDR2 YYNGEE. Trimming took off 4 bases at V and 0 bases at J, with 11 bases between the two ends. The length of the CDR3 is 15 residues. The CDR3 sequence: CASSNRDDSNQPQHF. CDR3 bases: TGTGCCAGCAGCAACCGGGACGATAGCAATCAGCCCCAGCATTTT.

The chain combines TRBV24-1 with TRBJ2-2; tentative D call: TRBD1 (6 bases). CDR1 is KGHDR, CDR2 SFDVKD, per germline. V was pared by 9 bases and J by 5 bases, with 9 bases between. The CDR3 has 12 residues. For the CDR3, the DNA is TGTGCCACCGCAAGGGGGACCGGGGAGCTGTTTTTT. Translating gives CATARGTGELFF.

V usage is TRBV5-4 and J usage is TRBJ2-1, with 8 bases fitting TRBD2. V shed 3 bases and J 6 bases; nucleotides not matched to a gene: 14. This CDR3 spans 17 amino acids. The germline V gene has CDR1 SGHNT and CDR2 YYREEE (reference sequence). Here the CDR3 reads CASSSDPGGALINEQFF. In DNA form, the CDR3 reads TGTGCCAGCAGCTCGGACCCGGGGGGGGCCTTAATCAATGAGCAGTTCTTC.

This chain joins TRBV7-9 and TRBJ2-3; no firm D call. Trimming cost V 8 bases and J 2 bases, with 5 bases left between them. The CDR3 length is 11 residues. Germline assignment: CDR1 SEHNR and CDR2 FQNEAQ (reference sequence). CDR3 amino acids: CASAVTDTQYF. The CDR3 nucleotides read TGTGCCAGCGCGGTCACAGATACGCAGTATTTT. Variable domain in full (rest from reference TRBV7-9 and TRBJ2-3): DTGVSQNPRHKITKRGQNVTFRCDPISEHNRLYWYRQTLGQGPEFLTYFQNEAQLEKSRLLSDRFSAERPKGSFSTLEIQRTEQGDSAMYLCASAVTDTQYFGPGTRLTVL.

The chain uses TRBV3-1 (or the pseudogene TRBV3-2) and TRBJ2-3; maybe TRBD2 (6 bases). Deletions cut 4 bases from V and 6 bases from J, with 20 bases between. Germline V lookup: CDR1 LGHDT, CDR2 YNNKEL (reference sequence). The CDR3 spans 16 residues. DNA of the CDR3: TGTGCCAGCAGCCTCTATCCTAGCGCAGTAGGGGATACGCAGTATTTT. It yields the protein CASSLYPSAVGDTQYF.

This clone has only a few counts. V and J are TRBV5-6 and TRBJ2-7; unclear D gene. CDR3 length: 14 amino acids. The germline V gene has CDR1 SGHDT and CDR2 YYEEEE. The V gene lost 0 bases and the J gene lost 2 bases, with 9 bases spanning the gap. CDR3 loop: CASSLGLSPYEQYF. The CDR3 nucleotides read TGTGCCAGCAGCTTGGGGCTGTCTCCCTACGAGCAGTACTTC. Using reference TRBV5-6 and TRBJ2-7 for the parts outside the CDR3, the full variable domain is DAGVTQSPTHLIKTRGQQVTLRCSPKSGHDTVSWYQQALGQGPQFIFQYYEEEERQRGNFPDRFSGHQFPNYSSELNVNALLLGDSALYLCASSLGLSPYEQYFGPGTRLTVT.